This TCR beta chain was captured in a study of T cells in Graves' hyperthyroidism and ophthalmopathy. V trimming: 0 bases; J trimming: 4 bases; junction bases outside the gene matches: 6. The CDR3 consists of 15 residues. Germline CDR1 is KGHSH and CDR2 is LQKENI. In its sample, this clonotype was seen many times. TCR beta CDR3 sequences were amplified from RNA transcripts. A set of HTBI primers served as the primers for a first-round RT-PCR of the TCR CDR3. TCRdb ran MiXCR on the multiplex PCR reads and lists one entry per CDR3 protein. The sample holds some 560,000 distinct CDR3 sequences, around 13% seen once.

Sequenced: blood. The rearrangement links TRBV18 to TRBJ2-7, with TRBD2 matching over 7 bases. This sequence originates from a woman aged 40 to 50 with Graves' hyperthyroidism. CDR3 in amino acids: CASSPPTSVQYEQYF. CDR3 coding DNA: TGTGCCAGCTCACCACCCACTAGCGTCCAGTACGAGCAGTACTTC.